This T cell receptor (beta chain) was captured by sequencing in a study of control samples from healthy donors and cancer patients. CDR3 length equals 16 residues. CDR1 and CDR2 (germline): SGDLS, YYNGEE. V lost 2 bases and J lost 2; bases outside the gene matches: 6. Generated by immunoSEQ multiplex PCR, the TCRdb table keeps only in-frame clones and is missing some. Here the sample spans some 100,000 clones, around 89% being singletons. The clonotype was recovered from a man aged 25 to 40 in good health. The material sequenced was blood. The chain is built from TRBV9 and TRBJ1-4; 7 bases are a match to TRBD1. The CDR3 coding sequence is TGTGCCAGCAGCGTTACAGGGGAAAGGACTAATGAAAAACTGTTTTTT. This translates into CASSVTGERTNEKLFF. The full variable domain, in which reference TRBV9 and TRBJ1-4 provide the parts outside the CDR3, is DSGVTQTPKHLITATGQRVTLRCSPRSGDLSVYWYQQSLDQGLQFLIQYYNGEERAKGNILERFSAQQFPDLHSELNLSSLELGDSALYFCASSVTGERTNEKLFFGSGTQLSVL.